This T cell receptor beta chain appears in the sequencing data of a study of T cells after yellow fever vaccination. MiXCR was run by TCRdb on the 5' RACE reads, yielding one entry per CDR3 protein. The repertoire consists of 300,000 to 350,000 distinct CDR3 sequences, with 3% to 4.5% occurring once and the leading ten covering 24%. This sample comprised PBMCs, obtained 5 days after the yellow fever booster vaccination. The source is a man between 18 and 29 years old who received the YFV17D yellow fever vaccine.

The CDR3 is CASSSTFGSTDTQYF. The CDR3 bases are TGCGCCAGCAGCTCCACCTTCGGGAGCACAGATACGCAGTATTTT. The chain uses TRBV5-1 and TRBJ2-3; D gene unclear. V was cut by 3 bases and J by 0 bases, with 11 bases left in between. Per germline, CDR1 SGHRS and CDR2 YFSETQ. The CDR3 has 15 amino acids.